This paragraph reports one T cell receptor (beta chain). This CDR3 region has 16 residues. V lost 3 bases, J lost 4 bases, and 6 bases stayed unmatched. Germline CDR1 and CDR2: GTSNPN and SVGIG (reference sequence). This sample was taken from a study of glioma-infiltrating T cells after dendritic cell vaccination. The primer mix had 60 V beta and 13 J beta primers. Clones were read by immunoSEQ multiplex PCR, and TCRdb kept only the in-frame ones, dropping some. The sample yields under 75,000 clones, over 75% seen once. Regarding time point: after dendritic cell vaccination, including at tumor progression/relapse. Patients had residual fresh-frozen tumor tissue and more than two years of survival data.

The sequence was collected from a human donor with glioblastoma. The chain is built from TRBV30 and TRBJ2-5; 15 bases align to TRBD2. The sequencing used blood, collected after dendritic cell vaccination. Written as DNA, the CDR3 is TGTGCCTGGAGCCCCGGACTAGCGGGGGGGCCAGAGACCCAGTACTTC. As protein: CAWSPGLAGGPETQYF.